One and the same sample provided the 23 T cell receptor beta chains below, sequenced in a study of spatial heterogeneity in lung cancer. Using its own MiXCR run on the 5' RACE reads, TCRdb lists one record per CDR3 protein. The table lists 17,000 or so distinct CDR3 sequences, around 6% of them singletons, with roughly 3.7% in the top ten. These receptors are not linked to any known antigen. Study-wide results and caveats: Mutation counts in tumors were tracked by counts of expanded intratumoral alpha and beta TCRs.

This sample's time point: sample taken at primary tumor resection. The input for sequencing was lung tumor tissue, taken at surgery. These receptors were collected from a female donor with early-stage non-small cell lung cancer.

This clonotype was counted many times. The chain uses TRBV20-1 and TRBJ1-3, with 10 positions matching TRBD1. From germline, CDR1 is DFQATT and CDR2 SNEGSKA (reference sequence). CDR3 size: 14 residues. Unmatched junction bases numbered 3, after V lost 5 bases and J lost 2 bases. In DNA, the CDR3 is TGCAGTGCTCGGGACAGGGGTACTGGAAACACCATATATTTT. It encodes CSARDRGTGNTIYF.

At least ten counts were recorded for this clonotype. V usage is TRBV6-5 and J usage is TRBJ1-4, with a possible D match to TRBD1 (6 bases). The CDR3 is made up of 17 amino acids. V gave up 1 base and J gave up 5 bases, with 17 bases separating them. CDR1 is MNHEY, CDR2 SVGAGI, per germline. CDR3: CASSYLRQELRNEKLFF. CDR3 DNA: TGTGCCAGCAGTTACTTGAGACAGGAACTTCGGAATGAAAAACTGTTTTTT.

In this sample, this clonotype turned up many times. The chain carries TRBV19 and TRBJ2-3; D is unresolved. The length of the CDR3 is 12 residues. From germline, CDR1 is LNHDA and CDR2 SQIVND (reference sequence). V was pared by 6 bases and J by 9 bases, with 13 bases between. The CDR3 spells CASRGNTRTQYF. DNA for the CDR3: TGTGCCAGTAGAGGTAACACAAGAACGCAGTATTTT. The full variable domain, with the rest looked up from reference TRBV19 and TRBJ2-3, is DGGITQSPKYLFRKEGQNVTLSCEQNLNHDAMYWYRQDPGQGLRLIYYSQIVNDFQKGDIAEGYSVSREKKESFPLTVTSAQKNPTAFYLCASRGNTRTQYFGPGTRLTVL.

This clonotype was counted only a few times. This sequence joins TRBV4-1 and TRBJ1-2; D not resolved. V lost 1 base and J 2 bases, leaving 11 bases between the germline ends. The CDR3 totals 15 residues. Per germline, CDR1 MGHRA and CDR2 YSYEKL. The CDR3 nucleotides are TGCGCCAGCAGCCAAGCAGAGAGAGAGAACTATGGCTACACCTTC. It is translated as CASSQAERENYGYTF.

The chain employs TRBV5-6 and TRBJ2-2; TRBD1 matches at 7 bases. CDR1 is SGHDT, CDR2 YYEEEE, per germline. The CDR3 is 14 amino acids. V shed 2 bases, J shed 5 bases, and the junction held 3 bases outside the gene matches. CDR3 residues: CASSFGQETGELFF. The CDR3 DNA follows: TGTGCCAGCAGCTTTGGACAGGAGACCGGGGAGCTGTTTTTT.

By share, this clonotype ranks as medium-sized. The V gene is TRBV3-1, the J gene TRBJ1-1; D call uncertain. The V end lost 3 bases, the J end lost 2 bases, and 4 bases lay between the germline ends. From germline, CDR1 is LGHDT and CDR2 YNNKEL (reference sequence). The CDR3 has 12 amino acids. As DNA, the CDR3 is TGTGCCAGCAGCCAGGCAAACACTGAAGCTTTCTTT. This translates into CASSQANTEAFF.

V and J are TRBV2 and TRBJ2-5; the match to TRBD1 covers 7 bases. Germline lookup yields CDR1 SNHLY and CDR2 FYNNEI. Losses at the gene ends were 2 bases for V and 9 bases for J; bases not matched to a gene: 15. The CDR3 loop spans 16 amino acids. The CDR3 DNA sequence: TGTGCCAGCAGTGAAACTTTGGGACAGACGGCAGGGGCCCAGTACTTC. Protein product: CASSETLGQTAGAQYF.

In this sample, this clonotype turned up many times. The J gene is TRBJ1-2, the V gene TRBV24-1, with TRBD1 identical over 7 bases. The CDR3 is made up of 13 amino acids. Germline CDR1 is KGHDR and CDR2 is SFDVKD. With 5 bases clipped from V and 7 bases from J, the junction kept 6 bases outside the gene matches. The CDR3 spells CATSAWDSSGYTF. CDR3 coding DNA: TGTGCCACCAGTGCTTGGGACAGCAGTGGCTACACCTTC.

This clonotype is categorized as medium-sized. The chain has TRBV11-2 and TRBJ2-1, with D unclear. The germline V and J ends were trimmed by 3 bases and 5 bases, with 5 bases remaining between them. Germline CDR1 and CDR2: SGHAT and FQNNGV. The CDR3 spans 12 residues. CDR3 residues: CASSFSNNEQFF. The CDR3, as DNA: TGTGCCAGCAGCTTCAGTAACAATGAGCAGTTCTTC.

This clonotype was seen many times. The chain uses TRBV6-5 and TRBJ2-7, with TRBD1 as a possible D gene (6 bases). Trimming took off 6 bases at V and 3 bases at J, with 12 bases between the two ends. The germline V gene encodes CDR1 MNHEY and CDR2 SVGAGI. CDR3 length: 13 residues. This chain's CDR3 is CASRRTVRYEQYF. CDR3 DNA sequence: TGTGCCAGCAGGCGGACAGTCCGCTACGAGCAGTACTTC.

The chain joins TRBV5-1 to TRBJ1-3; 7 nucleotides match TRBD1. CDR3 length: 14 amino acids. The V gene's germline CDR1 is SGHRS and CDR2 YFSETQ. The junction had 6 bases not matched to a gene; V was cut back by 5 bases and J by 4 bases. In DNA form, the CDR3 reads TGCGCCAGCAGTCGACAGGGCTCGGGAAACACCATATATTTT. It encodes CASSRQGSGNTIYF.

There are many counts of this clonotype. This CDR3 reads CASSEEGARTQYF. CDR3 in DNA: TGCGCCAGCAGTGAGGAGGGGGCACGGACCCAGTACTTC. This chain joins TRBV10-1 and TRBJ2-5, with TRBD1 identical over 7 bases. The CDR3 consists of 13 residues. The V and J ends lost 2 bases and 7 bases, in that order; junction bases with no gene match: 4. Germline V CDR1 and CDR2: WNHNN, SYGVQD (reference sequence).

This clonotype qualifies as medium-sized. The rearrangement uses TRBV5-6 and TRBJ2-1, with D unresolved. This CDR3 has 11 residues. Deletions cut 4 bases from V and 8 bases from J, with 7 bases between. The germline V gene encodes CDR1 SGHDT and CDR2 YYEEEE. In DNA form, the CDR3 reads TGTGCCAGCAGCATAGAGGATGAGCAGTTCTTC. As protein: CASSIEDEQFF.

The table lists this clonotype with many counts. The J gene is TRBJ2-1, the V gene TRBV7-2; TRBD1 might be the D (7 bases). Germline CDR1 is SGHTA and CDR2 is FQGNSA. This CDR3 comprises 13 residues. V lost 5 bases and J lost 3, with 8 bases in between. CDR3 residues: CASSQGGYNEQFF. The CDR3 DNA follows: TGTGCCAGCAGCCAGGGGGGCTACAATGAGCAGTTCTTC.

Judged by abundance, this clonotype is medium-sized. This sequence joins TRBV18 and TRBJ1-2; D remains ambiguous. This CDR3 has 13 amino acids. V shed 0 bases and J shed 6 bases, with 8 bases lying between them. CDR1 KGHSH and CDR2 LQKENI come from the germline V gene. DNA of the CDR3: TGTGCCAGCTCACCACCAGGAACAGATGGCTACACCTTC. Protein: CASSPPGTDGYTF. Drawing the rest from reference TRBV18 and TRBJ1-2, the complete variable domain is NAGVMQNPRHLVRRRGQEARLRCSPMKGHSHVYWYRQLPEEGLKFMVYLQKENIIDESGMPKERFSAEFPKEGPSILRIQQVVRGDSAAYFCASSPPGTDGYTFGSGTRLTVV.

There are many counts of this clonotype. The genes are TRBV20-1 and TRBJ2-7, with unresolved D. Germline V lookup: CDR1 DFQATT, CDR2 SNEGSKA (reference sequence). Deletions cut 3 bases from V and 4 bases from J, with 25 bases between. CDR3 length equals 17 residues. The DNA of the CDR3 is TGCAGTGCTAGTCAGTTCCAGGACGACGCTTTCAGTTACGAGCAGTACTTC. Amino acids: CSASQFQDDAFSYEQYF.

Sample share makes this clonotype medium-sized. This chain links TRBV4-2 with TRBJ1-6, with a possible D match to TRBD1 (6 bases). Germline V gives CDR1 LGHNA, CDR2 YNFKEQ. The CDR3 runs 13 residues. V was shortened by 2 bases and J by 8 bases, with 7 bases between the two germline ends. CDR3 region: CASSQTGYSPLHF. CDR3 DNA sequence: TGTGCCAGCAGCCAAACAGGGTATTCACCCCTCCACTTT.

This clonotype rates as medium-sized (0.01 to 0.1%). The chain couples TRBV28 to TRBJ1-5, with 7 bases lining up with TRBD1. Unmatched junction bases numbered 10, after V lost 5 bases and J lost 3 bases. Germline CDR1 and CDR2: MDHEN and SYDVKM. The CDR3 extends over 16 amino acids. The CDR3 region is CASSPQGGGNNQPQHF. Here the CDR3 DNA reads TGTGCCAGCAGTCCCCAGGGGGGCGGCAACAATCAGCCCCAGCATTTT. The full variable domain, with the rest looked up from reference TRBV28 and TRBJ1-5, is DVKVTQSSRYLVKRTGEKVFLECVQDMDHENMFWYRQDPGLGLRLIYFSYDVKMKEKGDIPEGYSVSREKKERFSLILESASTNQTSMYLCASSPQGGGNNQPQHFGDGTRLSIL.

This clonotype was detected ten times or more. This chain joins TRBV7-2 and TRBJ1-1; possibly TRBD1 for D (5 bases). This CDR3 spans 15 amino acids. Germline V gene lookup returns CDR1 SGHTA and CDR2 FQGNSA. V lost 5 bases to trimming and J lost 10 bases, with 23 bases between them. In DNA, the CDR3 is TGTGCCAGCAGCCCGCACGGGGCGAAGGGCGGGCGAGCTTTCTTT. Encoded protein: CASSPHGAKGGRAFF.

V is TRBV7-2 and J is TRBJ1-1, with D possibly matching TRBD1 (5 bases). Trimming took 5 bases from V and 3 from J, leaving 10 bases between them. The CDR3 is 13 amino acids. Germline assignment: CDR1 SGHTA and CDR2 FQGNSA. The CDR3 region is CASSRQRDTEAFF. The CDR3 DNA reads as TGTGCCAGCAGCCGACAGAGGGACACTGAAGCTTTCTTT.

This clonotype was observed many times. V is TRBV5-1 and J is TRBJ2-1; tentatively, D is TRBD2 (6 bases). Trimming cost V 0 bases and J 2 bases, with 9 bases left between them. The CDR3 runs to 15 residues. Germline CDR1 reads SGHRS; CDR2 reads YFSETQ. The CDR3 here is CASSLVAGTYNEQFF. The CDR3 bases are TGCGCCAGCAGCTTGGTTGCGGGAACCTACAATGAGCAGTTCTTC.

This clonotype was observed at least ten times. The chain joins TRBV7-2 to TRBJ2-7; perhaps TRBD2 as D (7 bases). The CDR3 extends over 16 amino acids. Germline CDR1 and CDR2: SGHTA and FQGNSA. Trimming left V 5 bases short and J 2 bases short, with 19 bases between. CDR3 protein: CASSPGRAGQAYEQYF. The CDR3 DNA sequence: TGTGCCAGCAGCCCTGGGAGGGCGGGACAAGCCTACGAGCAGTACTTC.

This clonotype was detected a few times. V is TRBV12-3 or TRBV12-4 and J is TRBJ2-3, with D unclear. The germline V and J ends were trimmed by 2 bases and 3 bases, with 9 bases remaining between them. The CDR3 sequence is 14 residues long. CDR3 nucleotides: TGTGCCAGCAGTTTAACTTCTCCGACAGATACGCAGTATTTT. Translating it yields CASSLTSPTDTQYF.